This entry describes one T cell receptor (beta chain). The antigen remains undetermined. The use of a sample-barcoded 5' primer and a J-beta primer mix characterized a second PCR of about 6 to 12 cycles. TCRdb re-analysed the 5' RACE reads in MiXCR, keeping a single row per CDR3 protein. The sample has approximately 810,000 distinct CDR3 sequences; about 30% are singletons. For every donor, a draw yielded about 9.7 milliliters of peripheral blood. From germline, CDR1 is SGHTA and CDR2 FQGTGA. Unmatched junction bases numbered 16, after V lost 1 base and J lost 2 bases. CDR3 length: 21 amino acids. The data originate from a study of blood T cells in healthy people across ages. Points from the study as a whole: Both naive CD4+ cell counts and diversity were greater in long-lived donors than in aged donors.

The sequenced material came from blood. This chain joins TRBV7-3 and TRBJ2-7; 14 bases align to TRBD2. This receptor was taken from a woman of 80 years or more in good health. In DNA form, the CDR3 reads TGTGCCAGCAGCTTAATCGGCTCGGGACTAGCGGGGGTTCTGCATCCCTACGAGCAGTACTTC. It codes for CASSLIGSGLAGVLHPYEQYF.